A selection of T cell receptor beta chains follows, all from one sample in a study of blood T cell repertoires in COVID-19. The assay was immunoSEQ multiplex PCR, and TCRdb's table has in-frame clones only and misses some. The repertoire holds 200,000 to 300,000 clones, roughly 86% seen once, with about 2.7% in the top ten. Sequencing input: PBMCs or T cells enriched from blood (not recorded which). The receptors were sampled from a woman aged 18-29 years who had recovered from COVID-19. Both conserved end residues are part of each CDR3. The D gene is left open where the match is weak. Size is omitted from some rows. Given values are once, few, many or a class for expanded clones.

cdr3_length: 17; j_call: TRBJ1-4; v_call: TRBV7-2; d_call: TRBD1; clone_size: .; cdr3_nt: TGTGCCACCATAAAAGGACAGGGGGTGACTTGGCGAGAAAAACTGTTTTTT; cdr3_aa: CATIKGQGVTWREKLFF
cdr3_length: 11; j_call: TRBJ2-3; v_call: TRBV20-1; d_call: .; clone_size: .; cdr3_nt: TGCAGTGCAGCATACACAGATACGCAGTATTTT; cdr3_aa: CSAAYTDTQYF
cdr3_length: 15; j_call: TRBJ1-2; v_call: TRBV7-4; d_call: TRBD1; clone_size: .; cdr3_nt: TGTGCCAGCAGCTCCCCCGGGACAGGGAGAAGCGGCTACACCTTC; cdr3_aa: CASSSPGTGRSGYTF
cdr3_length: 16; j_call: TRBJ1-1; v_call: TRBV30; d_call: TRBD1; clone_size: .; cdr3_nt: TGTGCCTGGAGTGACCCCCGGGACAGGAGAGGCACTGAAGCTTTCTTT; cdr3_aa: CAWSDPRDRRGTEAFF
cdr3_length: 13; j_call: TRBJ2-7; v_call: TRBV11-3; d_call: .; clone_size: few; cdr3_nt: TGTGCCAGCCGGGGCGGGGACAGCTACGAGCAGTACTTC; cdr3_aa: CASRGGDSYEQYF
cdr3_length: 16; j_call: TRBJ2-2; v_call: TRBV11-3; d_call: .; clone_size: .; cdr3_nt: TGTGCCAGCAGAACCCGGGCAGGGGAGTCAACCGGGGAGCTGTTTTTT; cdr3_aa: CASRTRAGESTGELFF
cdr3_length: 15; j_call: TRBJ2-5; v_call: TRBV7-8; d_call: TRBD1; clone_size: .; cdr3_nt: TGTGCCAGCAGCTTTAGAAGGGGGCCTCAAGAGACCCAGTACTTC; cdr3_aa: CASSFRRGPQETQYF
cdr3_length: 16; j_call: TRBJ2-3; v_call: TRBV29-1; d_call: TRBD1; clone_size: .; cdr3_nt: TGCAGCGTCCACGGGACAGGGGGAACTCTCACAGATACGCAGTATTTT; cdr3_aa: CSVHGTGGTLTDTQYF
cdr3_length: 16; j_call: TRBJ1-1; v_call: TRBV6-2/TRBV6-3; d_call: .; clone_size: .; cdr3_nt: TGTGCCAGCAGTTACCGATTGGAGAGGCGGAACACTGAAGCTTTCTTT; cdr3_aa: CASSYRLERRNTEAFF
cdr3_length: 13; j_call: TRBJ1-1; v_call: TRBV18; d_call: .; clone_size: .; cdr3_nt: TGTGCCAGCTCGCCGGTCCCCAACACTGAAGCTTTCTTT; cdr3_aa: CASSPVPNTEAFF
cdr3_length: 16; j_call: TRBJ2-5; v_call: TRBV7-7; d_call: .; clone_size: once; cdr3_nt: TGTGCCAGCAGCCCACGGGGGGCCGGGCGCCAAGAGACCCAGTACTTC; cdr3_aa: CASSPRGAGRQETQYF
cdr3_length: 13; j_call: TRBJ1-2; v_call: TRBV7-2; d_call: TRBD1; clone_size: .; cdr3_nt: TGTGCCAGCAGCTTCACAGGGGACTATGGCTACACCTTC; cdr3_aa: CASSFTGDYGYTF
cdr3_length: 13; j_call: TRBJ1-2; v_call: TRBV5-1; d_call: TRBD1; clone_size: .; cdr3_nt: TGCGCCAGCAGCTTGGACAGGGGTAACGGCTACACCTTC; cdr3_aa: CASSLDRGNGYTF
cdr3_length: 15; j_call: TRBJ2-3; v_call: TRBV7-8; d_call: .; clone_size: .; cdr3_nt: TGTGCCAGCAGCCCACTGACGGGATTAACAGATACGCAGTATTTT; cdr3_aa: CASSPLTGLTDTQYF
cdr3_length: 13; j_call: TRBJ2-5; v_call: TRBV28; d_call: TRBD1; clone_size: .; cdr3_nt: TGTGCCAGCAGTCTCGACAGGGGGCGGACCCAGTACTTC; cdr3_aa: CASSLDRGRTQYF
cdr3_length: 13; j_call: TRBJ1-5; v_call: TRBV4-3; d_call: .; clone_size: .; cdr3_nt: TGCGCCAGCAGCCAATATACAGATCAGCCCCAGCATTTT; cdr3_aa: CASSQYTDQPQHF
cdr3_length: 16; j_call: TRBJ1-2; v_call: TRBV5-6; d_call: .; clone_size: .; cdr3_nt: TGTGCCAGCAGTTACTCTTACAGGGATTTAGACTATGGCTACACCTTC; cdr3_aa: CASSYSYRDLDYGYTF
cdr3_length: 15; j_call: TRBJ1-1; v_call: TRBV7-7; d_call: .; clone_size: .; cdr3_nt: TGTGCCAGCAGCTCGCCCAGAAATATGAACACTGAAGCTTTCTTT; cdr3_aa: CASSSPRNMNTEAFF
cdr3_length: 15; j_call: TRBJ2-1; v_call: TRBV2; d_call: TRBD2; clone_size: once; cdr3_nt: TGTGCCAGCGTCAGGACTAGCGGGGGCTACAATGAGCAGTTCTTC; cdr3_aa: CASVRTSGGYNEQFF
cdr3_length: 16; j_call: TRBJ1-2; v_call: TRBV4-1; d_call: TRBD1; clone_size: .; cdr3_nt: TGCGCCAGCAGCCAAGAGCCCTCCAGGGGGTTCTATGGCTACACCTTC; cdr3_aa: CASSQEPSRGFYGYTF
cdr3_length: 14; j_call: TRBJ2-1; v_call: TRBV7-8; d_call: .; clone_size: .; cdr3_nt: TGTGCCAGCAGCTTAGATAGAGTCATCAATGAGCAGTTCTTC; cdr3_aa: CASSLDRVINEQFF
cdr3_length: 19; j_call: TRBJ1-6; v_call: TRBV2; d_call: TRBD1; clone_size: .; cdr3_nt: TGTGCCAGCAGTGGGTTTGGAGGGGGCTCCTTCTCCTATAATTCACCCCTCCACTTT; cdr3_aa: CASSGFGGGSFSYNSPLHF
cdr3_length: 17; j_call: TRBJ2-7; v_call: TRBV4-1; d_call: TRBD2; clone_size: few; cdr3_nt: TGCGCCAGCAGCCAAGAGGATATGCGGGAGCGGGCCTACGAGCAGTACTTC; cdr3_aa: CASSQEDMRERAYEQYF
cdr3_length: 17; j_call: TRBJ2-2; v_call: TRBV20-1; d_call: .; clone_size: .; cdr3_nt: TGCAGTGCAAGTGGTCGATTTTTGATCGGGAACACCGGGGAGCTGTTTTTT; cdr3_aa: CSASGRFLIGNTGELFF
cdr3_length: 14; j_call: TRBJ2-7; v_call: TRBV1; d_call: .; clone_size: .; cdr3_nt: TGCACCAGCAGCCCCTCCGCGGGTTTGCACGAGCAGTACTTC; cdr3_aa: CTSSPSAGLHEQYF
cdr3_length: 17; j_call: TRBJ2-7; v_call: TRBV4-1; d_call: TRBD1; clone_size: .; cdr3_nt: TGCGCCAGCAGCCAAGAACTCGGGACAGGGGGCTCCTACGAGCAGTACTTC; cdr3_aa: CASSQELGTGGSYEQYF
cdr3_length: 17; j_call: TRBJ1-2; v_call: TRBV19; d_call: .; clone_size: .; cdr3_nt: TGTGCCAGTAGTATAGATCCAGACAGACCACCTTCCTATGGCTACACCTTC; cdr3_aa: CASSIDPDRPPSYGYTF
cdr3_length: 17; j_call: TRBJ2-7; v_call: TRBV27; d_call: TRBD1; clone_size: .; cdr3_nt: TGTGCCAGCAGTTCGATCCGGGGACAGGGATTTCCCTACGAGCAGTACTTC; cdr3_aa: CASSSIRGQGFPYEQYF
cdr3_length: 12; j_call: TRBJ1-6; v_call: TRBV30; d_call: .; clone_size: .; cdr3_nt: TGTGCCTGGTCGGGGGGCGAAACGCCCCTCCACTTT; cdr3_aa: CAWSGGETPLHF
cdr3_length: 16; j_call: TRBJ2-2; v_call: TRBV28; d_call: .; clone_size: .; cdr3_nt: TGTGCCAGCAGTTTCCTAAATAGCGCGCACACCGGGGAGCTGTTTTTT; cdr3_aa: CASSFLNSAHTGELFF
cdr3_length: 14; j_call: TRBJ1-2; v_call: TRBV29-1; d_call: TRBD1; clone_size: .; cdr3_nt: TGCAGCGGTATGACAGGGGGCGAGGGCTATGGCTACACCTTC; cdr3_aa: CSGMTGGEGYGYTF
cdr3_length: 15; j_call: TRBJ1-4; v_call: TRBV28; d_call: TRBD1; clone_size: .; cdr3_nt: TGTGCCAGCAGTTTACCGGGACAGTCAAATGAAAAACTGTTTTTT; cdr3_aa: CASSLPGQSNEKLFF
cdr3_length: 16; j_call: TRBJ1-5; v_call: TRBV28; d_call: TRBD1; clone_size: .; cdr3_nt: TGTGCCAGCAGTTTACCCAGGGGGCTTGGGAATCAGCCCCAGCATTTT; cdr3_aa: CASSLPRGLGNQPQHF
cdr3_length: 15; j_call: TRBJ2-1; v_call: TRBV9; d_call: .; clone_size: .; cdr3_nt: TGTGCCAGCAGCGCGGGAGGGGGCCCGTACAATGAGCAGTTCTTC; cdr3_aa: CASSAGGGPYNEQFF
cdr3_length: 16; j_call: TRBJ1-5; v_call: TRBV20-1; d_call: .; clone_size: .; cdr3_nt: TGCAGTGCTAGTAGGTCAGGTTCACTTAGCAATCAGCCCCAGCATTTT; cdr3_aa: CSASRSGSLSNQPQHF
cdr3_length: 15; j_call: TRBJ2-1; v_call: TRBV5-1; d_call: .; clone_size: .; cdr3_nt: TGCGCCAGCAGCTTGTCCCTTAGCTCCTACAATGAGCAGTTCTTC; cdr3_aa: CASSLSLSSYNEQFF
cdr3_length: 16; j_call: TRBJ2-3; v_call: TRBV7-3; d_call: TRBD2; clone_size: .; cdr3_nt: TGTGCCAGCAGCACCGGGATAGCGGGAGGGCCAGATACGCAGTATTTT; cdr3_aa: CASSTGIAGGPDTQYF
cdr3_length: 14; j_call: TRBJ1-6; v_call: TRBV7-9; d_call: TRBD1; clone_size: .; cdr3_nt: TGTGCCAGCAGCCGGGGACAGAATAATTCACCCCTCCACTTT; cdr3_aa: CASSRGQNNSPLHF
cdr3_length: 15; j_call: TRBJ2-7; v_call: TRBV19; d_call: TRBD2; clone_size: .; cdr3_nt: TGTGCCAGTAGTATTCATCCCGGTGGGAGGGGCGGGCAGTACTTC; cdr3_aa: CASSIHPGGRGGQYF
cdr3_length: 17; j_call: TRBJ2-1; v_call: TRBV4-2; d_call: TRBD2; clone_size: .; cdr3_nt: TGTGCCAGCAGCCATTCCCCACTAGCGGGCCCCTACAATGAGCAGTTCTTC; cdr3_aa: CASSHSPLAGPYNEQFF
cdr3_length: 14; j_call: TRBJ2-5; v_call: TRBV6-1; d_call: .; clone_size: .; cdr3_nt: TGTGCCAGCAGTGAGGGACTCATCCAAGAGACCCAGTACTTC; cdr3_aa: CASSEGLIQETQYF
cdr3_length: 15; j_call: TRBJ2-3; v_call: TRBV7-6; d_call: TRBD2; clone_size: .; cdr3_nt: TGTGCCAGCAGTATTCCGGGACTAGCGACAGATACGCAGTATTTT; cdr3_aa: CASSIPGLATDTQYF
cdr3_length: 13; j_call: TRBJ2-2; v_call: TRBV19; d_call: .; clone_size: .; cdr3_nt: TGTGCCAGTAGGAACAGGGCCACCGGGGAGCTGTTTTTT; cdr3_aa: CASRNRATGELFF
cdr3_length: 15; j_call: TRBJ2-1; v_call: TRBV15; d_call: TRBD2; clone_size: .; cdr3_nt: TGTGCCACCAGCAGGACTAGCGGGGGGGCCAATGAGCAGTTCTTC; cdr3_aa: CATSRTSGGANEQFF
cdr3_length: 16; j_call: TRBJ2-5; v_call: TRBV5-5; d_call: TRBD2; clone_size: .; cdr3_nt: TGTGCCAGCAGCATAGAGCGGGGGGGCAGGCAAGAGACCCAGTACTTC; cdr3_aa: CASSIERGGRQETQYF
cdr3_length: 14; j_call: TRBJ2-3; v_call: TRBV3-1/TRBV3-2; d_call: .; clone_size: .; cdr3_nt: TGTGCCAGCAGCCATACTAACCGCACAGATACGCAGTATTTT; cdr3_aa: CASSHTNRTDTQYF
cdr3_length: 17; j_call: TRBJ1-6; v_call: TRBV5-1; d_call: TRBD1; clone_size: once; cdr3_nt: TGCGCCAGCAGCTTGGGCCAGGGGGTCTCCTATAATTCACCCCTCCACTTT; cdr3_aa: CASSLGQGVSYNSPLHF
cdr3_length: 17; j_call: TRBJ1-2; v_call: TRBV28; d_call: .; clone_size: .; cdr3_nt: TGTGCCAGCAGCGGGGGGGGCACTGCCCAGGGCTTGGATGGCTACACCTTC; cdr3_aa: CASSGGGTAQGLDGYTF
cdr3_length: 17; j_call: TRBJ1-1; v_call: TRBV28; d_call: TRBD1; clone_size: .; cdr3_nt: TGTGCCAGCATCTCCCCGGGACAGGGAGTGGCGAACACTGAAGCTTTCTTT; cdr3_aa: CASISPGQGVANTEAFF
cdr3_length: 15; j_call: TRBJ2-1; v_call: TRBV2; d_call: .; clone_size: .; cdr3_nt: TGTGCCAGCAGTGAACGGGGGTTGCCCTACAATGAGCAGTTCTTC; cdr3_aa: CASSERGLPYNEQFF
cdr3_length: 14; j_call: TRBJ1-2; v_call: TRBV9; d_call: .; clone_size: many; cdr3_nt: TGTGCCAGCAGCACCTGGGGCACTTTCTATGGCTACACCTTC; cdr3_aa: CASSTWGTFYGYTF
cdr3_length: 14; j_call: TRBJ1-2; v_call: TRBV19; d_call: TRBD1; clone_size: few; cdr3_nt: TGTGCCAGTAGGAACAGGGGGACGGACTATGGCTACACCTTC; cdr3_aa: CASRNRGTDYGYTF